This T cell receptor (beta chain) comes out of a study of T cells in Graves' hyperthyroidism and ophthalmopathy. What was amplified from RNA transcripts were TCR beta CDR3 regions. When the TCR CDR3 underwent first-round RT-PCR, the HTBI primer set was used. MiXCR was run by TCRdb on the multiplex PCR reads, yielding one entry per CDR3 protein. The sample lists hundreds of thousands of distinct CDR3 sequences, approximately 18% occurring once. In its sample, this clonotype was seen many times. The CDR3 has 16 residues. The V end was cut by 3 bases, the J end by 3 bases, with 17 bases between. Germline CDR1 reads SEHNR; CDR2 reads FQNEAQ (reference sequence).

The sample was blood. This clonotype was obtained from a woman aged 45-60 years with Graves' hyperthyroidism that later progressed to Graves' ophthalmopathy. The chain couples TRBV7-9 to TRBJ2-5; D tentatively reads TRBD1 or TRBD2 (5 bases each). CDR3: CASSFLPGTTEETQYF. In DNA form, the CDR3 reads TGTGCCAGCAGCTTCCTTCCCGGGACGACCGAAGAGACCCAGTACTTC.